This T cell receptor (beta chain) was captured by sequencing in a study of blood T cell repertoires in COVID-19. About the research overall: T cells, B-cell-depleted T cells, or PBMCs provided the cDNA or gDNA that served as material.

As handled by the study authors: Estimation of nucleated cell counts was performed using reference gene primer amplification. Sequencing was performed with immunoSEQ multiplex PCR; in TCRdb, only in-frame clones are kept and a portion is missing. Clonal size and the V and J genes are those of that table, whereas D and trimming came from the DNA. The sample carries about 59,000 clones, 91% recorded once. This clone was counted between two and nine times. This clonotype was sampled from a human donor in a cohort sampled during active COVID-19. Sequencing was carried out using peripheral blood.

CDR3 sequence (DNA): TGCAGTGCCTACGCCACTGAAGCTTTCTTT. It codes for CSAYATEAFF. The rearrangement links TRBV20-1 to TRBJ1-1; D not resolved. The CDR3 extends over 10 amino acids. Trimming took 6 bases from V and 4 from J, leaving 6 bases between them. CDR1 and CDR2 (germline): DFQATT, SNEGSKA (reference sequence).